This T cell receptor beta chain was found in a study of blood T cell repertoires in COVID-19. Background on the study: The origin of the acute and convalescent COVID-19 samples was the United States, Italy and Spain. PBMCs, B-cell-depleted T cells, or T cells provided the cDNA or gDNA that made up the material.

The CDR3 is 13 residues long. V was cut by 5 bases and J by 0 bases, with 11 bases left in between. Germline CDR1 is SQVTM and CDR2 is ANQGSEA. Under the authors' procedure: Reference gene primer amplification yielded estimated nucleated cell counts. Profiling relied on immunoSEQ multiplex PCR, and the TCRdb table lists in-frame clones only, not all of them. D and trimming were read from the DNA, whereas the V and J calls and clone size are those reported in that table. In the table there are 88,000 or so clones, 85% of which are singletons. The TCR originated in a man aged 60-69 years with acute or convalescent COVID-19. This chain joins TRBV29-1 and TRBJ2-7, with D tentatively TRBD1 (6 bases). The source material was peripheral blood. The chain's CDR3 is CSVLTGPSYEQYF. The CDR3 DNA reads TGCAGCGTTCTGACAGGACCCTCCTACGAGCAGTACTTC.